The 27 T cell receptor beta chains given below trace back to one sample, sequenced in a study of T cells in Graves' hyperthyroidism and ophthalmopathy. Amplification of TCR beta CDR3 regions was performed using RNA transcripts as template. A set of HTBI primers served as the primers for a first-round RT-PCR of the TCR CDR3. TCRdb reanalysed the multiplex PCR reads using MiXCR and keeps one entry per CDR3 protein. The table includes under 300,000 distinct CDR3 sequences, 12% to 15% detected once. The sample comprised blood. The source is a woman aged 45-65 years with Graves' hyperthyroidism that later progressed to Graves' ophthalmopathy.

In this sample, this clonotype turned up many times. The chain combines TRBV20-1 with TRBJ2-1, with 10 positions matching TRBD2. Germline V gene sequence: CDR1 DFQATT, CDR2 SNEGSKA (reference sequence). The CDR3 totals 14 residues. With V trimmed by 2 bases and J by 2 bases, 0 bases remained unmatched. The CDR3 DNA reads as TGCAGTGCTAGAACTAGCGGGACCTACAATGAGCAGTTCTTC. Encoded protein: CSARTSGTYNEQFF.

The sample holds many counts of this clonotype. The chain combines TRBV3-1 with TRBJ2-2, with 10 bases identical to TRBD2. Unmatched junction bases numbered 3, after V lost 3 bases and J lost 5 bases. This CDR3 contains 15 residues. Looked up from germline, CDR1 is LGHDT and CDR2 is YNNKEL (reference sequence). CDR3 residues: CASSQGTSATGELFF. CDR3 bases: TGTGCCAGCAGCCAGGGGACTAGCGCGACCGGGGAGCTGTTTTTT.

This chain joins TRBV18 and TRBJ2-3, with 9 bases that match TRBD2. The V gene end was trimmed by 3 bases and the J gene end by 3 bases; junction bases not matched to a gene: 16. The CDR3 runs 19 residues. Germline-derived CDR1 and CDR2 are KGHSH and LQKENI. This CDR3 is CASSPRAIRLAEHTDTQYF. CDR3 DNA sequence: TGTGCCAGCTCACCGAGGGCTATACGACTAGCGGAACATACAGATACGCAGTATTTT.

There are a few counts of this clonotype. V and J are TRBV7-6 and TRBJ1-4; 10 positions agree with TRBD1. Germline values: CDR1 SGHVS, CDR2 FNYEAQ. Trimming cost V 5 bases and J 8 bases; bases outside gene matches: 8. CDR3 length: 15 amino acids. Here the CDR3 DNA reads TGTGCCAGCAGCCCCCAGACAGGGGGCGGAGAAAAACTGTTTTTT. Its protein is CASSPQTGGGEKLFF.

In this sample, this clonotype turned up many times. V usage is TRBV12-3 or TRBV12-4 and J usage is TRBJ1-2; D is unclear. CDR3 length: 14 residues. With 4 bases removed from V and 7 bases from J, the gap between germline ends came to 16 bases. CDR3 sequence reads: CASSYGLTTGGYTF. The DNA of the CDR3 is TGTGCCAGCAGTTATGGGTTGACGACCGGTGGCTACACCTTC.

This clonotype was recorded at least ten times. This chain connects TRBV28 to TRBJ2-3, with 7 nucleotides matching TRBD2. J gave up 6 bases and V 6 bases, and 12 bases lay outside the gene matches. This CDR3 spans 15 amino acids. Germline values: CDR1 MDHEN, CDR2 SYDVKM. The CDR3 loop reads CASSLGLGAMDTQYF. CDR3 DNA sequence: TGTGCCAGCAGCCTTGGACTAGGGGCAATGGATACGCAGTATTTT.

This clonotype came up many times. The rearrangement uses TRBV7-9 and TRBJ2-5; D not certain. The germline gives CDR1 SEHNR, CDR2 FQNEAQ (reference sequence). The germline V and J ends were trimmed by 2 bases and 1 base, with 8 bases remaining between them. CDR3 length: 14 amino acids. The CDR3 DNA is TGTGCCAGCAGCTTATCCCCGACCCAAGAGACCCAGTACTTC. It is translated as CASSLSPTQETQYF.

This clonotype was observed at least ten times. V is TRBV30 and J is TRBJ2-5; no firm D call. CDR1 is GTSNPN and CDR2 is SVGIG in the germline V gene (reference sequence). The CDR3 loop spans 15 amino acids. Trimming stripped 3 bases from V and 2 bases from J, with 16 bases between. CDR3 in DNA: TGTGCCTGGAGCGCTCCGTCCATGGGTCAAGAGACCCAGTACTTC. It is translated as CAWSAPSMGQETQYF. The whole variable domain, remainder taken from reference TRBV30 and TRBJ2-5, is SQTIHQWPATLVQPVGSPLSLECTVEGTSNPNLYWYRQAAGRGLQLLFYSVGIGQISSEVPQNLSASRPQDRQFILSSKKLLLSDSGFYLCAWSAPSMGQETQYFGPGTRLLVL.

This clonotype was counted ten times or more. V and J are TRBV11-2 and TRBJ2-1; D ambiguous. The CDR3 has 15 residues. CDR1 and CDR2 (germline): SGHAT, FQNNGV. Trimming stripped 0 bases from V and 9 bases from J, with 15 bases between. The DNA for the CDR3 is TGTGCCAGCAGCTTAGAATACGGACCGTATGGTGAGCAGTTCTTC. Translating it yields CASSLEYGPYGEQFF.

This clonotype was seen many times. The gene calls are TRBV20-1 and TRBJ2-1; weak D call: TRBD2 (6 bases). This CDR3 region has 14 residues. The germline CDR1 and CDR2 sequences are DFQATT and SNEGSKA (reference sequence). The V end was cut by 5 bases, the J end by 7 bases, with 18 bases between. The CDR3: CSAGPPGVRNEQFF. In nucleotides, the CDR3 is TGCAGTGCTGGTCCACCGGGAGTCCGGAATGAGCAGTTCTTC.

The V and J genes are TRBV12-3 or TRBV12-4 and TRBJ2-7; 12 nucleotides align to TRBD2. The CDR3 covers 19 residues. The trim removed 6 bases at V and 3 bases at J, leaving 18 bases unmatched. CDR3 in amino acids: CASSGYAGLAGQPNYEQYF. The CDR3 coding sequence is TGTGCCAGCAGCGGATATGCCGGACTAGCGGGACAGCCCAACTACGAGCAGTACTTC.

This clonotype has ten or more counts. The CDR3 loop reads CASSQTSGIDEQYF. Here the CDR3 DNA reads TGTGCCAGCAGCCAGACTAGCGGGATTGACGAGCAGTACTTC. The gene calls are TRBV4-2 and TRBJ2-7; TRBD2 agrees at 11 bases. Germline trimming cut 3 bases from V and 5 bases from J; bases unmatched to any gene: 3. Germline V CDR1 and CDR2: LGHNA, YNFKEQ. The CDR3 is made up of 14 amino acids.

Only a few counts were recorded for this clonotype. The CDR3 loop reads CSAGGGAVNTGELFF. DNA of the CDR3: TGCAGTGCGGGCGGGGGGGCCGTAAACACCGGGGAGCTGTTTTTT. This chain links TRBV20-1 with TRBJ2-2; 9 positions match TRBD2. This CDR3 is 15 amino acids long. Unmatched junction bases numbered 7, after V lost 6 bases and J lost 2 bases. Per the germline V gene, CDR1 is DFQATT and CDR2 is SNEGSKA (reference sequence).

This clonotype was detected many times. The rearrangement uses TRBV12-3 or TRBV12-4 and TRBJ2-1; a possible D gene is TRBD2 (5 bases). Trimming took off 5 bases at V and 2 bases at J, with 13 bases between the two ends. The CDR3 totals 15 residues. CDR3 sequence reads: CASSPNYGAYNEQFF. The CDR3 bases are TGTGCCAGCAGTCCTAACTACGGGGCCTACAATGAGCAGTTCTTC.

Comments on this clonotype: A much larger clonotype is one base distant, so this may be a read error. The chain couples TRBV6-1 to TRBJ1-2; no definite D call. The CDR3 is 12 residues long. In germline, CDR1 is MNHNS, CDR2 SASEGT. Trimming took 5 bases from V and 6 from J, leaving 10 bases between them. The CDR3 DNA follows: TGTGCCAGCAGTCTTTACCGAGATGGCTACACCTTC. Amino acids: CASSLYRDGYTF.

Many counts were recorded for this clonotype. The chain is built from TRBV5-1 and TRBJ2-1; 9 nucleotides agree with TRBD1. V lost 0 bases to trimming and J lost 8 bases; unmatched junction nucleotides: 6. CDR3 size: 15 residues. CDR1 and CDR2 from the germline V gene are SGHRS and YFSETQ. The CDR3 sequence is CASSLAGDRADEQFF. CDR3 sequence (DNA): TGCGCCAGCAGCTTGGCTGGGGACAGGGCCGATGAGCAGTTCTTC.

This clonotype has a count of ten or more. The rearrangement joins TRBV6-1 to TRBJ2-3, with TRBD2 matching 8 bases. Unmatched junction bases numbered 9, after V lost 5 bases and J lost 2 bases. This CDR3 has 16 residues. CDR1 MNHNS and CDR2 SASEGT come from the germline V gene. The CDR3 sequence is CASSYDTSGYTDTQYF. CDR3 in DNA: TGTGCCAGCAGTTATGATACTAGCGGATACACAGATACGCAGTATTTT.

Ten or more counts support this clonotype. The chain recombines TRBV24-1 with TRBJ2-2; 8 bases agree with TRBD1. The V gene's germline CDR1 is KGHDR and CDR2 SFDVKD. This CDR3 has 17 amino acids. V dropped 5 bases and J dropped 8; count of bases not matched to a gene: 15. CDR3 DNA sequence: TGTGCCACCAGTGCCCCACACCGGGACAGGTCGGGAGGGGAGCTGTTTTTT. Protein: CATSAPHRDRSGGELFF.

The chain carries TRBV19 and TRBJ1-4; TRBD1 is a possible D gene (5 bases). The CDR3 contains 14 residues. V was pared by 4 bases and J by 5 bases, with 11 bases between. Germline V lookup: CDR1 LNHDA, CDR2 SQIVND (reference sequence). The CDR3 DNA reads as TGTGCCAGTAGTAAGGGGACGCAAAATGAAAAACTGTTTTTT. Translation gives CASSKGTQNEKLFF.

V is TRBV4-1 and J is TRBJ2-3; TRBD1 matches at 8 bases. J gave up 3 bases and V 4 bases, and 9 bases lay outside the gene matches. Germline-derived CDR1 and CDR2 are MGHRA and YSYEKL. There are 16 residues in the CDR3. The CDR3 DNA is TGCGCCAGCAGCCCGACCGGACAGGGTATGACAGATACGCAGTATTTT. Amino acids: CASSPTGQGMTDTQYF.

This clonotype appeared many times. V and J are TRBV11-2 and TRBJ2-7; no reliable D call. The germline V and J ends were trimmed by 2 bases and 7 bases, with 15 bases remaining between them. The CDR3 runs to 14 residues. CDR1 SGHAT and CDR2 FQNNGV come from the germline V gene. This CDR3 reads CASSLSGVEIEQYF. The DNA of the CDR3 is TGTGCCAGCAGCTTATCTGGCGTAGAAATAGAGCAGTACTTC.

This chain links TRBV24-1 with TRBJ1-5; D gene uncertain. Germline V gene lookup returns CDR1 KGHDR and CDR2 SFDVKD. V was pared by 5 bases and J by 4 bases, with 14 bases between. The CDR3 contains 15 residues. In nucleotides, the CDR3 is TGTGCCACCAGTGCCGATTCAAGGGCGAATCAGCCCCAGCATTTT. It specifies CATSADSRANQPQHF.

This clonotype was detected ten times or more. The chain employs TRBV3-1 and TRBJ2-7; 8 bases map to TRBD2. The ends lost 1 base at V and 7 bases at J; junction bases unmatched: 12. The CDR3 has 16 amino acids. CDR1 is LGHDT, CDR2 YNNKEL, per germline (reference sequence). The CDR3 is CASSQALAGRLREQYF. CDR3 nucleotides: TGTGCCAGCAGCCAAGCTTTAGCGGGAAGACTACGAGAGCAGTACTTC.

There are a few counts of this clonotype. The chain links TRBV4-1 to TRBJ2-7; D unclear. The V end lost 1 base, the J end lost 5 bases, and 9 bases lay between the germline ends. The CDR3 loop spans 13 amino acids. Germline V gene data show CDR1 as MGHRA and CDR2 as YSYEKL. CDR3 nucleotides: TGCGCCAGCAGCCAAGGTCTTTCCAACGAGCAGTACTTC. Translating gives CASSQGLSNEQYF.

This CDR3 reads CSASGLSNTEAFF. The CDR3 nucleotides read TGCAGTGCTAGCGGATTGTCGAACACTGAAGCTTTCTTT. J is TRBJ1-1 and V is TRBV20-1; D gene uncertain. CDR1 DFQATT and CDR2 SNEGSKA come from the germline V gene (reference sequence). V lost 3 bases and J lost 1, with 9 bases in between. This CDR3 comprises 13 residues.

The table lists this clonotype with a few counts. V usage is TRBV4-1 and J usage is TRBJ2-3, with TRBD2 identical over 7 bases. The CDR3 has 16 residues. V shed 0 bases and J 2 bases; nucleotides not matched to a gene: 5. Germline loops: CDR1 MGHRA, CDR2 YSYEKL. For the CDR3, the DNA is TGCGCCAGCAGCCAAGACCCCGGGGGGTACACAGATACGCAGTATTTT. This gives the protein CASSQDPGGYTDTQYF.

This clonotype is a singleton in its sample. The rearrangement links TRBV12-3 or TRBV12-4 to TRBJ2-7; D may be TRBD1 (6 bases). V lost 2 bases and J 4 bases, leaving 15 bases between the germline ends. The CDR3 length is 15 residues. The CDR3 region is CASSLYRDNEYEQYF. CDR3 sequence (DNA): TGTGCCAGCAGTTTATACCGGGACAACGAATACGAGCAGTACTTC.